This entry lists 6 T cell receptor beta chains sequenced from one sample in a study of shared clonotypes between healthy human individuals. Sequenced by immunoSEQ multiplex PCR; TCRdb stores in-frame clones only, minus some. Of approximately 2,000,000 clones in the sample, around 93% were seen once. Input material: naive CD4+ T cells from PBMCs. The subset was: CD45RA+ positively selected. The receptors were gathered from a man in his late teens or twenties in good health. Some clones in this sample may be carry-over from other donors' samples.

About this clone itself: Distinct nucleotide sequences in the sample also encode this CDR3. The chain carries TRBV28 and TRBJ2-6; the D gene is possibly TRBD1 (6 bases). V lost 5 bases and J 4 bases, leaving 12 bases between the germline ends. The CDR3 is 15 amino acids. Germline V gives CDR1 MDHEN, CDR2 SYDVKM. CDR3 loop: CASSTGTLGANVLTF. CDR3 coding DNA: TGTGCCAGCAGTACTGGGACATTAGGGGCCAACGTCCTGACTTTC.

The chain recombines TRBV15 with TRBJ2-7; D uncertain. The CDR3 length is 15 residues. The V and J ends lost 3 bases and 3 bases respectively, with 15 bases between them. CDR1 is LNHNV, CDR2 YYDKDF, per germline (reference sequence). CDR3 coding DNA: TGTGCCACCAGCAGTGAAAGGTTCCGGCTCTACGAGCAGTACTTC. Translation gives CATSSERFRLYEQYF.

A note on this clone: Other DNA sequences in the sample encode the same CDR3. This chain links TRBV5-1 with TRBJ2-5; no clear D gene. The V end lost 1 base, the J end lost 4 bases, and 11 bases lay between the germline ends. Looked up from germline, CDR1 is SGHRS and CDR2 is YFSETQ. The CDR3 contains 14 residues. This CDR3 is CASSLRSGGETQYF. The CDR3 DNA reads TGCGCCAGCAGCTTGAGATCGGGTGGAGAGACCCAGTACTTC.

This chain links TRBV11-2 with TRBJ2-3; 8 bases are shared with TRBD1. V shed 2 bases and J 3 bases; nucleotides not matched to a gene: 13. The CDR3 totals 18 residues. Germline loops: CDR1 SGHAT, CDR2 FQNNGV. CDR3 nucleotides: TGTGCCAGCAGCTTACCGGAAAGACAGGGGAGGAGGACAGATACGCAGTATTTT. Translated: CASSLPERQGRRTDTQYF. Combining the CDR3 with reference TRBV11-2 and TRBJ2-3 gives the whole variable domain EAGVAQSPRYKIIEKRQSVAFWCNPISGHATLYWYQQILGQGPKLLIQFQNNGVVDDSQLPKDRFSAERLKGVDSTLKIQPAKLEDSAVYLCASSLPERQGRRTDTQYFGPGTRLTVL.

The chain is built from TRBV4-1 and TRBJ2-7, with a tentative D call TRBD1 (5 bases). V was clipped by 4 bases and J by 4 bases, with 14 bases between them. The CDR3 totals 14 residues. CDR1 and CDR2 from the germline V gene are MGHRA and YSYEKL. This chain's CDR3 is CASSLDSSNYEQYF. In DNA form, the CDR3 reads TGCGCCAGCAGCCTAGACAGTAGCAATTACGAGCAGTACTTC.

The chain recombines TRBV5-8 with TRBJ1-3; D perhaps matches TRBD1 (6 bases). Germline V gene data show CDR1 as SGHTS and CDR2 as YDEGEE. With 1 base removed from V and 4 bases from J, the gap between germline ends came to 12 bases. The CDR3 spans 15 residues. The CDR3 here is CASSLYRVSGNTIYF. In nucleotides, the CDR3 is TGTGCCAGCAGCTTGTACAGGGTTTCGGGAAACACCATATATTTT.